This T cell receptor beta chain emerged from a study of blood T cell repertoires in COVID-19. Study information: Nucleic acid was either cDNA or gDNA, and it came from T cells, B-cell-depleted T cells, or PBMCs.

The method was immunoSEQ multiplex PCR; TCRdb's version includes in-frame clones alone and lacks a portion of them. The sample has some 460,000 clones; roughly 91% are singletons. Per germline, CDR1 SGHNT and CDR2 YYREEE (reference sequence). The trim removed 3 bases at V and 1 base at J, leaving 9 bases unmatched. CDR3 length: 16 amino acids. Source material: peripheral blood. The chain combines TRBV5-4 with TRBJ1-2, with 7 bases matching TRBD1. This TCR came from a woman aged 25 to 39 with acute or convalescent COVID-19. The CDR3 DNA sequence: TGTGCCAGCAGCTGGGACAGACAGAATCTTAACTATGGCTACACCTTC. Encoded protein: CASSWDRQNLNYGYTF.